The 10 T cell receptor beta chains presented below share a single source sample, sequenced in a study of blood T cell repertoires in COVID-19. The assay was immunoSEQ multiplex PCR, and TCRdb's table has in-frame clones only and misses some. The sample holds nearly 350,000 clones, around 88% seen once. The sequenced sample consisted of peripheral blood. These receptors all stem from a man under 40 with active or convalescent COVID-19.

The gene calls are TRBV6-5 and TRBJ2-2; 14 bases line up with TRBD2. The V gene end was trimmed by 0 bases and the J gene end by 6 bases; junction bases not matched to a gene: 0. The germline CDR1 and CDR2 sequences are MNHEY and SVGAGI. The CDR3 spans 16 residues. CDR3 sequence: CASSYSGLAGAGELFF. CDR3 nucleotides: TGTGCCAGCAGTTACTCGGGACTAGCGGGGGCCGGGGAGCTGTTTTTT.

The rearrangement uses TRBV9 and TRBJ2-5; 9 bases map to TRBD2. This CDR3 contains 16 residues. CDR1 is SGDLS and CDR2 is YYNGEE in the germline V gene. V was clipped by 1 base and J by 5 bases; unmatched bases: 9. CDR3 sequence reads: CASSVSERGARETQYF. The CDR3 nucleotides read TGTGCCAGCAGCGTAAGCGAGCGGGGGGCCAGGGAGACCCAGTACTTC.

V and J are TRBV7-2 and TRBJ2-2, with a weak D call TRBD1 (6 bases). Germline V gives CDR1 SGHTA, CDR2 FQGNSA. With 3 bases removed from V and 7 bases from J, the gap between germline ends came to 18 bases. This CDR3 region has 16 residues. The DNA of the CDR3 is TGTGCCAGCAGCTTTAGCGTGGGGGCGGTTGGCGGGGAGCTGTTTTTT. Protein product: CASSFSVGAVGGELFF.

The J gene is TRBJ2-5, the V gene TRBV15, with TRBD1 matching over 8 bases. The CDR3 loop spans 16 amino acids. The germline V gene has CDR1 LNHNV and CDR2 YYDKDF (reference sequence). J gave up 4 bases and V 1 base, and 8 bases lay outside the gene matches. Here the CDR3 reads CATSRGQGPGRETQYF. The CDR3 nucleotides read TGTGCCACCAGCAGAGGACAGGGGCCTGGGCGAGAGACCCAGTACTTC. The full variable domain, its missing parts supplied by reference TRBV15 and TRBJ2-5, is DAMVIQNPRYQVTQFGKPVTLSCSQTLNHNVMYWYQQKSSQAPKLLFHYYDKDFNNEADTPDNFQSRRPNTSFCFLDIRSPGLGDTAMYLCATSRGQGPGRETQYFGPGTRLLVL.

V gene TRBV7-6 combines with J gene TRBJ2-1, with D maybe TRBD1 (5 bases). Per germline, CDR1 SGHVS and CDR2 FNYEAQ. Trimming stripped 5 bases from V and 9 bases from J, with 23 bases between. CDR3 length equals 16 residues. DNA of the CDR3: TGTGCCAGCAGCCACGTTGCAGGGTTGGGATTGGGTGAGCAGTTCTTC. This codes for CASSHVAGLGLGEQFF.

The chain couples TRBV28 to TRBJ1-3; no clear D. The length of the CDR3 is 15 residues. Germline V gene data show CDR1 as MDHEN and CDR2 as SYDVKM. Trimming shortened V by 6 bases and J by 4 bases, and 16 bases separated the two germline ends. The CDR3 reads CASSESWFSGNTIYF. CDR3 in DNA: TGTGCCAGCAGCGAGAGCTGGTTTTCAGGAAACACCATATATTTT. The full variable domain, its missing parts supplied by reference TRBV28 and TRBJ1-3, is DVKVTQSSRYLVKRTGEKVFLECVQDMDHENMFWYRQDPGLGLRLIYFSYDVKMKEKGDIPEGYSVSREKKERFSLILESASTNQTSMYLCASSESWFSGNTIYFGEGSWLTVV.

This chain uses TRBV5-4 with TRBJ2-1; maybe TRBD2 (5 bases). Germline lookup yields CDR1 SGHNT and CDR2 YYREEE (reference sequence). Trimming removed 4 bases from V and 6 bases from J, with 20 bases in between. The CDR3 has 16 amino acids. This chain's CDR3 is CASSQHGGPEGNEQFF. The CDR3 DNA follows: TGTGCCAGCAGCCAACACGGAGGCCCAGAGGGCAATGAGCAGTTCTTC.

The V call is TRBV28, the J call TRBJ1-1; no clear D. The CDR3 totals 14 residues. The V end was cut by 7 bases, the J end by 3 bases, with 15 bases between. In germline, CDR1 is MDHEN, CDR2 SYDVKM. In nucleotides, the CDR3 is TGTGCCAGCATCTTGGCGGGCCGTTACACTGAAGCTTTCTTT. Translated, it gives CASILAGRYTEAFF.

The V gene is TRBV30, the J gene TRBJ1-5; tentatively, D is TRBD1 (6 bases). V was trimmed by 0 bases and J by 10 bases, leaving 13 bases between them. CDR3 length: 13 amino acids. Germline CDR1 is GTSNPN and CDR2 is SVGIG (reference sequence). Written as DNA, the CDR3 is TGTGCCTGGAGTGTAGGGGGAGAGGGTCCCCAGCATTTT. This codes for CAWSVGGEGPQHF. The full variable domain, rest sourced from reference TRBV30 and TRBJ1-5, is SQTIHQWPATLVQPVGSPLSLECTVEGTSNPNLYWYRQAAGRGLQLLFYSVGIGQISSEVPQNLSASRPQDRQFILSSKKLLLSDSGFYLCAWSVGGEGPQHFGDGTRLSIL.

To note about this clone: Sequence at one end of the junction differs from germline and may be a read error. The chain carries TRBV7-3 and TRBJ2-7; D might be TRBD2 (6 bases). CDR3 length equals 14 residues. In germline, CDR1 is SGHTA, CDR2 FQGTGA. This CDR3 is CASSITGSSDEQYF. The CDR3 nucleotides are TGTGCCAGCAGCATAACCGGGTCTAGCGACGAGCAGTACTTC.